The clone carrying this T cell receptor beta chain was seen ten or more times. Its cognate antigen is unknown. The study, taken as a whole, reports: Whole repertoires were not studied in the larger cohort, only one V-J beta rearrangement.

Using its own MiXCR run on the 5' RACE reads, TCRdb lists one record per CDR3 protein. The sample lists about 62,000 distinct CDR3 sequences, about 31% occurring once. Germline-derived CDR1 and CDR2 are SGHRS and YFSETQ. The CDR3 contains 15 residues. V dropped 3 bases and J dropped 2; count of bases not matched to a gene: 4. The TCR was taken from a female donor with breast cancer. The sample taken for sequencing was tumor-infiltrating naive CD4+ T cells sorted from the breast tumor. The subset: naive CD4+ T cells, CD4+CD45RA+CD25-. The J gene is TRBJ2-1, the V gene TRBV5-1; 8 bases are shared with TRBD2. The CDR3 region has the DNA TGCGCCAGCAGCTCGGGACTAGTAGCCTACAATGAGCAGTTCTTC. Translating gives CASSSGLVAYNEQFF.